This section outlines one T cell receptor (beta chain) sequence together with its context. V was cut by 3 bases and J by 0 bases, with 9 bases left in between. This CDR3 spans 15 amino acids. Germline V lookup: CDR1 LNHDA, CDR2 SQIVND (reference sequence). Generated by immunoSEQ multiplex PCR, the TCRdb table keeps only in-frame clones and is missing some. Of fewer than 150,000 clones in the sample, roughly 91% were seen once. This entry belongs to a study of T cell responses to AZD1222 COVID-19 vaccine. This chain joins TRBV19 and TRBJ1-5; D gene unclear. Sequencing was performed on peripheral blood, taken on day 0 of AZD1222 vaccination. This clonotype was sampled from an adult in good health. This CDR3 is CASSILQNSNQPQHF. The CDR3 region has the DNA TGTGCCAGTAGTATTTTACAGAATAGCAATCAGCCCCAGCATTTT.